The rows below give T cell receptor beta chains drawn from one sample of a study of technical replicates of blood from a handful of donors. TCRdb's table, derived via immunoSEQ multiplex PCR, lists solely in-frame clones and lacks some. The data contain approximately 79,000 clones, approximately 96% of them singletons. Sequenced input: T cells isolated from PBMCs. All receptors come from a human donor in good health. The conserved cysteine and the conserved F or W are not part of the CDR3 here.

J gene: TRBJ2-3; V gene: TRBV6-4; CDR3 protein: ASSYSGSGTDTQY
J gene: TRBJ1-1; V gene: TRBV15; CDR3 protein: ATSVNTEAF
J gene: TRBJ2-3; V gene: TRBV7-2; CDR3 protein: ASSLDSGLPSTDTQY
J gene: TRBJ1-2; V gene: TRBV5-4; CDR3 protein: ASSFSDGYT
J gene: TRBJ2-7; V gene: TRBV5-6; CDR3 protein: ASSLDRETSYEQY
J gene: TRBJ2-1; V gene: TRBV21-1; CDR3 protein: ASRIRGVYNEQF
J gene: TRBJ1-2; V gene: TRBV27; CDR3 protein: ASSSVRDRKFDYGYT
J gene: TRBJ1-4; V gene: TRBV5-4; CDR3 protein: ASSWGVSTNEKLF
J gene: TRBJ2-7; V gene: TRBV6-5; CDR3 protein: ASSSQGTSGRFEQY
J gene: TRBJ2-5; V gene: TRBV7-3; CDR3 protein: ASSFAGEETQY
J gene: TRBJ2-7; V gene: TRBV5-1; CDR3 protein: ASSLSPGLAYEQY
J gene: TRBJ2-7; V gene: TRBV5-6; CDR3 protein: ASSSLGLAYEQY
J gene: TRBJ1-4; V gene: TRBV15; CDR3 protein: ATSRSSGGSSEKLF
J gene: TRBJ2-2; V gene: TRBV5-4; CDR3 protein: ASSQGLAGSNTGELF
J gene: TRBJ2-1; V gene: TRBV5-5; CDR3 protein: ASSWTGDNNEQF
J gene: TRBJ2-3; V gene: TRBV11-3; CDR3 protein: ASSQQGPDTQY
J gene: TRBJ1-1; V gene: TRBV10-3; CDR3 protein: AISGDGGETEAF
J gene: TRBJ1-5; V gene: TRBV30; CDR3 protein: AWSRGLGMGQPQH
J gene: TRBJ2-7; V gene: TRBV27; CDR3 protein: ATSGGESYEQY
J gene: TRBJ1-4; V gene: TRBV28; CDR3 protein: ASSFRQGFHEKLF
J gene: TRBJ1-1; V gene: TRBV7-9; CDR3 protein: ASSGLNTEAF
J gene: TRBJ1-1; V gene: TRBV9; CDR3 protein: ASSVSGVNTEAF
J gene: TRBJ1-3; V gene: TRBV6-5; CDR3 protein: ASRQVSGNTIY